The subject of this entry is one TCR beta chain. Its antigen is undetermined. The sample belongs to a study of shared clonotypes between healthy human individuals. The CDR3 has 15 residues. Trimming cost V 3 bases and J 6 bases; bases outside gene matches: 6. Per the germline V gene, CDR1 is SGHRS and CDR2 is YFSETQ. Findings and caveats of the study: A generally larger estimated richness was seen in naive subsets than in memory subsets.

Each donor was a Caucasian adult residing in Nashville, Tennessee. Generated by immunoSEQ multiplex PCR, the TCRdb table keeps only in-frame clones and is missing some. Found here are roughly 1.4 million clones, approximately 98.5% of them singletons; the top ten hold about 0.34%. Sequenced: naive CD4+ T cells sorted from blood. The subset was: CD45RA+ positively selected. The chain is built from TRBV5-1 and TRBJ2-1, with 10 bases identical to TRBD2. This TCR came from a man aged 25 to 45 in good health. CDR3 amino acids: CASSSGLAEINEQFF. In DNA, the CDR3 is TGCGCCAGCAGCTCTGGACTAGCGGAAATCAATGAGCAGTTCTTC.